This paragraph reports one T cell receptor (beta chain). Measured with immunoSEQ multiplex PCR; TCRdb has only the in-frame clones, and not every one. Here the sample spans 83,000 or so clones, around 94% being singletons. This entry is derived from a study of T cell changes during pregnancy in multiple sclerosis. The trim removed 6 bases at V and 2 bases at J, leaving 13 bases unmatched. Per germline, CDR1 MGHRA and CDR2 YSYEKL. The CDR3 is 17 residues long. The sequence derives from a female donor in good health, enrolled as a control in a pregnancy study. The sequenced sample was peripheral blood, obtained after pregnancy. This rearrangement joins TRBV4-1 to TRBJ2-3, with 8 bases that match TRBD2. In nucleotides, the CDR3 is TGCGCCAGCAGACTGCGAGCCAGCGGGAGAACCACAGATACGCAGTATTTT. Its translation is CASRLRASGRTTDTQYF.